Shown below are 18 T cell receptor beta chains from a single sample sequenced in a study of control samples from healthy donors and cancer patients. Only in-frame clones appear in the TCRdb table, and some are missing; sequencing was by immunoSEQ multiplex PCR. The repertoire has 100,000 to 150,000 clones, approximately 92% of them found once; the top ten carry 2.1%. Sequencing used blood. These receptors were taken from a woman aged 45-65 years in good health.

This chain joins TRBV5-4 and TRBJ2-3; 9 nucleotides agree with TRBD2. The CDR3 is 15 residues long. With 5 bases clipped from V and 3 bases from J, the junction kept 7 bases outside the gene matches. Germline loops: CDR1 SGHNT, CDR2 YYREEE (reference sequence). The CDR3 sequence is CASSPQRGETDTQYF. CDR3 in DNA: TGTGCCAGCAGTCCCCAGCGGGGGGAGACAGATACGCAGTATTTT.

This rearrangement joins TRBV7-2 to TRBJ1-5; no definite D call. CDR3 length equals 12 residues. Trimming shortened V by 5 bases and J by 3 bases, and 5 bases separated the two germline ends. Per germline, CDR1 SGHTA and CDR2 FQGNSA. The CDR3 bases are TGTGCCAGCAGCCCTCCCAATCAGCCCCAGCATTTT. Its protein is CASSPPNQPQHF.

The genes are TRBV18 and TRBJ1-1, with D maybe TRBD1 (5 bases). From germline, CDR1 is KGHSH and CDR2 LQKENI. The CDR3 has 17 amino acids. V lost 4 bases, J lost 4 bases, and 22 bases lay in between. In DNA, the CDR3 is TGTGCCAGCTCACTCCAGGGAACCACCGCCTGGGGCACTGAAGCTTTCTTT. Translating gives CASSLQGTTAWGTEAFF.

The chain recombines TRBV30 with TRBJ2-1; D assignment may be TRBD1 or TRBD2 (6 bases each). Germline V gene lookup returns CDR1 GTSNPN and CDR2 SVGIG (reference sequence). V lost 3 bases and J lost 2, with 11 bases in between. The CDR3 length is 14 residues. This CDR3 reads CAWRGGQAYNEQFF. CDR3 in DNA: TGTGCCTGGAGAGGGGGGCAAGCCTACAATGAGCAGTTCTTC. Full variable domain (remainder filled in from reference TRBV30 and TRBJ2-1): SQTIHQWPATLVQPVGSPLSLECTVEGTSNPNLYWYRQAAGRGLQLLFYSVGIGQISSEVPQNLSASRPQDRQFILSSKKLLLSDSGFYLCAWRGGQAYNEQFFGPGTRLTVL.

This clone has just one count. V usage is TRBV20-1 and J usage is TRBJ1-2; no reliable D call. The CDR3 length is 11 residues. Germline assignment: CDR1 DFQATT and CDR2 SNEGSKA (reference sequence). Trimming stripped 3 bases from V and 8 bases from J, with 10 bases between. The CDR3 protein is CSASPGRGYTF. CDR3 nucleotides: TGCAGTGCTAGCCCCGGGCGCGGCTACACCTTC.

For the CDR3, the DNA is TGTGCCAGCTCACCACCCTCAGGAAAAGAGACCCAGTACTTC. It is translated as CASSPPSGKETQYF. J is TRBJ2-5 and V is TRBV18, with D uncertain. V lost 0 bases, J lost 3 bases, and 8 bases lay in between. The CDR3 is made up of 14 amino acids. Germline loops: CDR1 KGHSH, CDR2 LQKENI.

V gene TRBV4-2 combines with J gene TRBJ2-2; D is unclear. Germline-derived CDR1 and CDR2 are LGHNA and YNFKEQ. The germline V and J ends were trimmed by 1 base and 8 bases, with 11 bases remaining between them. This CDR3 is built from 14 residues. CDR3 DNA: TGTGCCAGCAGCCAAGCGATACAGCGAGGGGAGCTGTTTTTT. Its translation: CASSQAIQRGELFF.

The V and J genes are TRBV2 and TRBJ1-1, with D possibly being TRBD1 (6 bases). CDR1 is SNHLY and CDR2 is FYNNEI in the germline V gene. Deletions cut 7 bases from V and 1 base from J, with 13 bases between. The CDR3 consists of 14 residues. CDR3 protein: CASKIRTENTEAFF. The CDR3 nucleotides read TGTGCCAGCAAGATTAGGACAGAGAACACTGAAGCTTTCTTT. The full variable domain, completed using reference TRBV2 and TRBJ1-1, is EPEVTQTPSHQVTQMGQEVILRCVPISNHLYFYWYRQILGQKVEFLVSFYNNEISEKSEIFDDQFSVERPDGSNFTLKIRSTKLEDSAMYFCASKIRTENTEAFFGQGTRLTVV.

This sequence joins TRBV30 and TRBJ1-2, with a weak D call TRBD1 (6 bases). The CDR3 covers 14 residues. Germline loops: CDR1 GTSNPN, CDR2 SVGIG (reference sequence). The ends were cut back, 1 base at V and 2 bases at J, with 11 bases in the middle. The DNA of the CDR3 is TGTGCCTGGAGTGGGTGGGGGCACAACTATGGCTACACCTTC. As protein: CAWSGWGHNYGYTF.

The chain carries TRBV25-1 and TRBJ1-1; D call uncertain. Trimming left V 11 bases short and J 0 bases short, with 10 bases between. From germline, CDR1 is MGHDK and CDR2 SYGVNS. The CDR3 contains 12 residues. The CDR3 sequence: CAARAMNTEAFF. CDR3 sequence (DNA): TGTGCCGCCCGGGCTATGAACACTGAAGCTTTCTTT.

The J gene is TRBJ1-6, the V gene TRBV27; D ambiguous. Looked up from germline, CDR1 is MNHEY and CDR2 is SMNVEV (reference sequence). There are 18 residues in the CDR3. V lost 3 bases and J 0 bases, leaving 15 bases between the germline ends. CDR3 in DNA: TGTGCCAGCAGTTTTTTACAGACCGGGAGCTCCTATAATTCACCCCTCCACTTT. This sequence encodes CASSFLQTGSSYNSPLHF.

DNA for the CDR3: TGTGCCAGCAGTTTAGCCTTTGGTGGCTACACCTTC. It specifies CASSLAFGGYTF. The chain joins TRBV12-3 or TRBV12-4 to TRBJ1-2; D uncertain. This CDR3 is built from 12 residues. The ends were cut back, 0 bases at V and 7 bases at J, with 6 bases in the middle.

This chain connects TRBV12-3 or TRBV12-4 to TRBJ1-6; no clear D. The CDR3 consists of 13 residues. V lost 5 bases and J 8 bases, leaving 10 bases between the germline ends. The CDR3 nucleotides read TGTGCCAGCAGTCGTGGGAAGTATTCACCCCTCCACTTT. Translating gives CASSRGKYSPLHF.

The genes are TRBV12-3 or TRBV12-4 and TRBJ2-2, with unresolved D. Trimming stripped 10 bases from V and 7 bases from J, with 16 bases between. The CDR3 is made up of 13 amino acids. The CDR3, as DNA: TGTGCCACCGGCCCTCGGGTGGTCGGGGAGCTGTTTTTT. Translation gives CATGPRVVGELFF.

The chain has TRBV10-2 and TRBJ2-5, with 12 bases aligning to TRBD2. Germline V gene lookup returns CDR1 WSHSY and CDR2 SAAADI. The CDR3 spans 16 residues. Losses at the gene ends were 5 bases for V and 1 base for J; bases not matched to a gene: 5. The CDR3 DNA reads as TGCGCCAGCAGTCGTACGGGACTAGCGGGCCAAGAGACCCAGTACTTC. Protein sequence: CASSRTGLAGQETQYF.

The chain uses TRBV2 and TRBJ2-4; 8 bases map to TRBD1. J was trimmed by 0 bases and V by 5 bases; bases with no gene match: 9. The CDR3 has 17 residues. Germline V gives CDR1 SNHLY, CDR2 FYNNEI. CDR3 bases: TGTGCCAGCAGTTTTACAGGGGGTGAAATAGCCAAAAACATTCAGTACTTC. It is translated as CASSFTGGEIAKNIQYF.

The rearrangement links TRBV6-5 to TRBJ1-1, with 8 bases that match TRBD1. Germline CDR1 and CDR2: MNHEY and SVGAGI. The J segment lost 5 bases and the V segment lost 7 bases, leaving 9 bases of the junction unmatched. There are 14 residues in the CDR3. The CDR3 nucleotides read TGTGCCAGCAAACTCGGACAGGGCTGGACTGAAGCTTTCTTT. As protein: CASKLGQGWTEAFF.

The chain recombines TRBV4-1 with TRBJ1-5; D possibly corresponds to TRBD1 (5 bases). The CDR3 runs to 16 residues. V lost 1 base, J lost 4 bases, and 14 bases lay in between. Germline CDR1 MGHRA, CDR2 YSYEKL. The CDR3 DNA is TGCGCCAGCAGCCAAGTGTTAACAGGTGGGAATCAGCCCCAGCATTTT. Translating it yields CASSQVLTGGNQPQHF.